The clone carrying this TCR beta chain was seen a handful of times. Antigen unknown. This CDR3 has 13 amino acids. Trimming left V 1 base short and J 6 bases short, with 10 bases between. Germline V gene data show CDR1 as LNHDA and CDR2 as SQIVND (reference sequence). Samples: about 28 days before transplant, then days 30, 100 and 180 after. The data were obtained in a study of T cell clonotyping in hematopoietic cell transplantation. Whole-study results and caveats: Recipient TCR diversity dropped after transplant; expanded clonotypes rose from day 30 to 180. Cells were unsorted, so CD4 and CD8 contributions were not separated. Few recipient clonotypes overlapped donors; over 95% were de novo at given depth.

Data came from immunoSEQ multiplex PCR; TCRdb stores just in-frame clones and leaves some out. This table has around 5,000 clones, around 78% appearing once. This TCR was sampled from a male patient aged 60 to 75 who had an allogeneic stem cell transplant from an unrelated donor, so the T cells may come from the graft donor. Some clones in this sample may be carry-over from other donors' samples. Source: peripheral blood mononuclear cells, taken 30 days after allogeneic stem cell transplant. This chain connects TRBV19 to TRBJ2-7; D gene uncertain. This CDR3 reads CASSIGNRGEQYF. CDR3 nucleotide sequence: TGTGCCAGTAGTATAGGAAACAGAGGCGAGCAGTACTTC.